This T cell receptor beta chain was sequenced for a study of blood T cell repertoires in COVID-19 (dated by TCRdb to 2018 to 2020). Turning to the overall study: Collaborator samples came from the United States, Italy and Spain and covered acute and convalescent phases of COVID-19. The material from the prospective study consisted of cDNA or gDNA derived from T cells, B-cell-depleted T cells, or PBMCs. The dataset comprised deeply sampled blood TCRbeta repertoires from subjects exposed to, actively infected with, or recovered from COVID-19. The repertoires were released in a freely available public database intended as a resource for research on the immune response to SARS-CoV-2. The samples were drawn from two sources: the first 160 participants of the ongoing ImmuneRACE study, and approximately 1,300 subjects contributed by 6 global collaborators. Sample metadata almost always included a de-identified subject ID, COVID-19 status, age in years and sex. Where available, HLA class I and class II types were taken from metadata supplied by the sample provider and were not determined by assay-based typing. The study at large found these results: How much clinical and demographic metadata was included differed by source and by participant, and the metadata was provided uncurated.

Whole blood was collected in K2EDTA tubes by collaborating institutions according to the institutions' own protocols. For TCRbeta analysis, collaborator samples were shipped as frozen whole blood, as isolated PBMCs, or as DNA extracted from either sample type. V and J are truncated by 0 bases and 2 bases respectively, leaving an intervening sequence of 9 bases. The CDR3 starts with the cysteine, ends with the phenylalanine, and has 15 residues. CDR3 DNA only is kept here, 45 bases in frame from base 1. From a lookup of the germline V gene, CDR1 and CDR2 are SGHRS and YFSETQ. The immunoSEQ Assay, a bias-controlled multiplex PCR, was used to amplify TCRbeta CDR3 regions from genomic DNA. The original methods were these. The number of nucleated cells in each sample was estimated by amplification of reference gene primers within the assay. To quantify the absolute abundance of each unique TCRbeta CDR3 rearrangement, sequence reads were collapsed and filtered. Productive Simpson clonality was computed per sample as the square root of Simpson's diversity index over productive rearrangements. The clones in this table, taken by TCRdb from immuneACCESS, are in-frame only. Not every clone is retained; where verified, under half of the shortfall comes from an unresolved V gene, and the cause of the rest is unknown. Clone size and V and J calls were adopted from that table, with D and trimming inferred from the DNA. For this sample the table gives around 300,000 clones, of which just over 85% were detected only once. The biggest ten clones account for 2.5% to 3.5% of the sample.

As for this clone: Its antigen remains unidentified. No much larger clonotype is one base removed from it; base qualities were not supplied.

Sequenced material: peripheral blood. The rearrangement joined TRBV5-1 to TRBJ2-1; TRBD1 is possibly the D segment (6 matching bases). This receptor was obtained from a woman in her twenties or thirties with active or convalescent COVID-19. The nucleotide sequence is TGCGCCAGCAGCTTGGCCAGGGGCCCCTACAATGAGCAGTTCTTC. Protein translation: CASSLARGPYNEQFF.